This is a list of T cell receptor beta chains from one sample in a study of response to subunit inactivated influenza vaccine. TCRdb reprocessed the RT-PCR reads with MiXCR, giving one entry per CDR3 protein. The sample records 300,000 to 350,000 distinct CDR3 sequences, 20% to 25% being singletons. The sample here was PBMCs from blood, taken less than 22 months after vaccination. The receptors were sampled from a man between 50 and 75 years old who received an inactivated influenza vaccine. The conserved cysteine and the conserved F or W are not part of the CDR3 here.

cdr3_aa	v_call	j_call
SATKTGGNQPQH	TRBV20-1	TRBJ1-5
ATSPRWGTDTQY	TRBV15	TRBJ2-3
AWSEEGTGAQY	TRBV30	TRBJ2-5
ASSPSGTPSNTEAF	TRBV6-1	TRBJ1-1
ASKRDTEAF	TRBV6-5	TRBJ1-1
ASSFTTGQETQY	TRBV12-3/TRBV12-4	TRBJ2-5
SFFGWRGTEAF	TRBV20-1	TRBJ1-1
ASSLEGDSPLH	TRBV7-9	TRBJ1-6
ASSLGPVTSYNSPLH	TRBV5-1	TRBJ1-6
SATNANTGELF	TRBV20-1	TRBJ2-2
ASSPGQGMGSPLH	TRBV7-2	TRBJ1-6
ASSRGVQPQH	TRBV7-9	TRBJ1-5
ASTTVPGRAF	TRBV28	TRBJ1-1
SVDPLRDRAF	TRBV29-1	TRBJ1-1
ASRINALSHSPLH	TRBV19	TRBJ1-6
ASSLGSFNQPQH	TRBV7-2	TRBJ1-5
ASSLTGLRNQPQH	TRBV5-1	TRBJ1-5
ASSLEGYRDTGELF	TRBV12-3/TRBV12-4	TRBJ2-2
ASSLGGELNSPLH	TRBV4-3	TRBJ1-6
ASSSGTSGSPLH	TRBV12-3/TRBV12-4	TRBJ1-6
ASSYLPGTVSGELF	TRBV6-2/TRBV6-3	TRBJ2-2
ASSYKSVAGYGYT	TRBV6-5	TRBJ1-2
AISRRGTNTGELF	TRBV6-1	TRBJ2-2
AISESTGSQPQH	TRBV10-3	TRBJ1-5
ASSFLGVENTEAF	TRBV7-9	TRBJ1-1
ASSFRDRGKETQY	TRBV12-3/TRBV12-4	TRBJ2-5
ASSQDRTNTDTQY	TRBV4-3	TRBJ2-3
ASSSGVTGGHEKLF	TRBV7-2	TRBJ1-4
ASSLGLNQPQH	TRBV12-3/TRBV12-4	TRBJ1-5
AISSRDNTGELF	TRBV10-3	TRBJ2-2
SARPRSSYNEQF	TRBV20-1	TRBJ2-1
ASSLALETVYGYT	TRBV12-3/TRBV12-4	TRBJ1-2
ASSLGTGRIDTQY	TRBV11-2	TRBJ2-3
SASPFLAGSYNEQF	TRBV20-1	TRBJ2-1
AISDTGRNYGYT	TRBV10-3	TRBJ1-2
ASRASGVSYEQY	TRBV2	TRBJ2-7
SASLGIRGDTQY	TRBV20-1	TRBJ2-3
ASSLGGTENSPLH	TRBV7-9	TRBJ1-6
SARLGGVSNQPQH	TRBV20-1	TRBJ1-5
ATLAGANVLT	TRBV18	TRBJ2-6
ATSRERGGPEKLF	TRBV15	TRBJ1-4
SVPMAGWAKNIQY	TRBV29-1	TRBJ2-4
ASSLAASGSGTQY	TRBV5-1	TRBJ2-3
ASSYSSFRTEQF	TRBV6-5	TRBJ2-1
ASSLSRFRSGANVLT	TRBV5-6	TRBJ2-6
ASSLRGREGNYNEQF	TRBV7-3	TRBJ2-1
ASSLQDFRRF	TRBV7-2	TRBJ2-1
ASSQDSGPTYEQY	TRBV4-2	TRBJ2-7
ATSRGQVGLETQY	TRBV15	TRBJ2-5
SVAPPAGGRGNTQY	TRBV29-1	TRBJ2-3
ASSQDRVLGANVLT	TRBV4-3	TRBJ2-6
SVGQGGEQY	TRBV29-1	TRBJ2-7